The 6 T cell receptor beta chains presented below share a single source sample, sequenced in a study of cytomegalovirus exposure and HLA in healthy donors (dated by TCRdb to the late 2010s). The library was obtained by the immunoSEQ multiplex PCR assay. The source is immuneACCESS, and TCRdb retained only in-frame sequences with V and J called. Part of the clones is not carried over; for the studies checked, unresolved V genes explain less than half of this, and the remainder is unexplained. The sample records some 240,000 clones, roughly 91% of which are singletons. The top ten clonotypes cover more than 1.5% of the sample. Sequenced: PBMCs. The receptors were sampled from a woman aged 18-29 years in good health and CMV-seropositive.

The chain couples TRBV4-1 to TRBJ2-1, with D possibly matching TRBD2 (5 bases). Germline values: CDR1 MGHRA, CDR2 YSYEKL. V shed 5 bases and J shed 6 bases, with 14 bases lying between them. This CDR3 region has 14 residues. For the CDR3, the DNA is TGCGCCAGCAGCGGGCCTAGAGAGGGCAATGAGCAGTTCTTC. Protein product: CASSGPREGNEQFF.

Only one count was recorded for this clone. The gene calls are TRBV5-1 and TRBJ2-7; TRBD1 matches 8 bases. This CDR3 has 15 amino acids. Germline trimming cut 0 bases from V and 2 bases from J; bases unmatched to any gene: 4. Germline CDR1 SGHRS, CDR2 YFSETQ. The CDR3 DNA reads TGCGCCAGCAGCTTGGAGACAGGGGTCACCTACGAGCAGTACTTC. This codes for CASSLETGVTYEQYF.

The genes are TRBV6-5 and TRBJ1-1, with D unresolved. Looked up from germline, CDR1 is MNHEY and CDR2 is SVGAGI. The CDR3 sequence is 15 residues long. The V and J ends lost 2 bases and 3 bases respectively, with 13 bases between them. Here the CDR3 DNA reads TGTGCCAGCAGTTACGGGGTTCGGGGATACACTGAAGCTTTCTTT. Protein: CASSYGVRGYTEAFF.

The CDR3 nucleotides are TGTGCCAGCAGCCTCACCGGGACAGCGGAGGAGCTGTTTTTT. Amino acids: CASSLTGTAEELFF. This sequence joins TRBV7-3 and TRBJ2-2; 7 bases align to TRBD1. Per germline, CDR1 SGHTA and CDR2 FQGTGA. V lost 5 bases and J lost 10; bases outside the gene matches: 10. This CDR3 has 14 amino acids.

This clone has a handful of counts. This rearrangement joins TRBV27 to TRBJ2-7; 7 bases match TRBD2. CDR3 length: 11 amino acids. Germline V gene sequence: CDR1 MNHEY, CDR2 SMNVEV (reference sequence). Unmatched junction bases numbered 0, after V lost 4 bases and J lost 6 bases. Here the CDR3 reads CASSWGGEQYF. Here the CDR3 DNA reads TGTGCCAGCAGTTGGGGGGGCGAGCAGTACTTC.

The V gene is TRBV15, the J gene TRBJ2-3, with TRBD2 matching over 7 bases. Trimming at V came to 4 bases and at J to 2 bases, leaving 3 bases not matched to a gene. CDR1 is LNHNV, CDR2 YYDKDF, per germline (reference sequence). The CDR3 contains 14 residues. The CDR3 is CATSMGGSTDTQYF. For the CDR3, the DNA is TGTGCCACCAGCATGGGGGGGTCCACAGATACGCAGTATTTT.